The 20 T cell receptor beta chains below all came from one sample that was sequenced in a study of T cell changes during pregnancy in multiple sclerosis. Assay used: immunoSEQ multiplex PCR; TCRdb lists only in-frame clones, some missing. The data contain under 110,000 clones, approximately 91% of them singletons. The sequencing used peripheral blood, collected in the second trimester of pregnancy. The receptors here all came from a female donor with multiple sclerosis, enrolled in a pregnancy study.

This clone was observed once. The chain has TRBV6-1 and TRBJ1-1, with 7 bases that match TRBD1. The CDR3 runs 13 residues. Germline V gives CDR1 MNHNS, CDR2 SASEGT. V gave up 4 bases and J gave up 5 bases; unmatched junction bases: 4. CDR3: CASSVQGRTEAFF. In nucleotides, the CDR3 is TGTGCCAGCAGTGTACAGGGGCGGACTGAAGCTTTCTTT.

Only a few counts were recorded for this clone. As DNA, the CDR3 is TGTGCCAGCAGCTCCCCCCCGGGGCCGGGAGTTCATCTGTATTTT. Its protein is CASSSPPGPGVHLYF. The genes are TRBV7-2 and TRBJ2-3; D might be TRBD2 (6 bases). Germline V gives CDR1 SGHTA, CDR2 FQGNSA. V was shortened by 4 bases and J by 14 bases, with 25 bases between the two germline ends. The CDR3 is 15 amino acids.

This clone came up a few times. J is TRBJ2-2 and V is TRBV7-9; D call uncertain. This CDR3 comprises 13 residues. Germline lookup yields CDR1 SEHNR and CDR2 FQNEAQ (reference sequence). V was trimmed by 5 bases and J by 1 base, leaving 5 bases between them. The CDR3 DNA reads TGTGCCAGCAGCCGACAGAACACCGGGGAGCTGTTTTTT. Protein: CASSRQNTGELFF.

The chain carries TRBV28 and TRBJ2-1; perhaps TRBD1 as D (6 bases). Trimming shortened V by 7 bases and J by 5 bases, and 33 bases separated the two germline ends. The CDR3 is 20 amino acids. Germline V gives CDR1 MDHEN, CDR2 SYDVKM. Here the CDR3 reads CASKNPGTSSRMAKHNEQFF. The CDR3 DNA sequence: TGTGCCAGCAAAAACCCCGGGACAAGCTCACGGATGGCCAAACACAATGAGCAGTTCTTC.

V gene TRBV6-1 combines with J gene TRBJ2-7, with D perhaps matching TRBD1 (6 bases). In germline, CDR1 is MNHNS, CDR2 SASEGT. CDR3 length: 15 amino acids. V gave up 6 bases and J gave up 0 bases, with 15 bases separating them. The CDR3 protein is CASSGQRISSYEQYF. DNA of the CDR3: TGTGCCAGCAGCGGACAGCGGATCAGCTCCTACGAGCAGTACTTC.

The chain carries TRBV10-3 and TRBJ1-2; D call uncertain. Germline CDR1 and CDR2: ENHRY and SYGVKD. The V end lost 3 bases, the J end lost 0 bases, and 5 bases lay between the germline ends. The CDR3 has 13 residues. The DNA for the CDR3 is TGTGCCATCAGTGACGGGACTAACTATGGCTACACCTTC. Its protein is CAISDGTNYGYTF.

This clone was seen once. This sequence joins TRBV28 and TRBJ2-2; 8 bases line up with TRBD2. The trim removed 6 bases at V and 6 bases at J, leaving 15 bases unmatched. Germline CDR1 is MDHEN and CDR2 is SYDVKM. The CDR3 covers 17 residues. CDR3 DNA sequence: TGTGCCAGCAGAACAGCGGGAGTAGGGCTTAAGGCCGGGGAGCTGTTTTTT. Protein: CASRTAGVGLKAGELFF.

The chain carries TRBV15 and TRBJ2-1, with TRBD1 as a possible D gene (5 bases). Between the trimmed V and J ends, which lost 6 bases and 8 bases, there was a span of 20 bases. The CDR3 spans 15 residues. Germline V gene lookup returns CDR1 LNHNV and CDR2 YYDKDF (reference sequence). CDR3 nucleotide sequence: TGTGCCACCAGTGCCGTCAGGGTTCATTCGGATGAGCAGTTCTTC. It is translated as CATSAVRVHSDEQFF.

V is TRBV5-4 and J is TRBJ1-2; 7 bases fit TRBD1. The germline CDR1 and CDR2 sequences are SGHNT and YYREEE (reference sequence). V lost 4 bases and J lost 7; bases outside the gene matches: 7. The CDR3 contains 13 residues. DNA for the CDR3: TGTGCCAGCAGCCTCGGGACAGCCGCTGGCTACACCTTC. Encoded protein: CASSLGTAAGYTF.

The V call is TRBV15, the J call TRBJ2-7, with a tentative D call TRBD1 (6 bases). This CDR3 has 17 residues. The germline V gene encodes CDR1 LNHNV and CDR2 YYDKDF (reference sequence). Deletions cut 5 bases from V and 3 bases from J, with 23 bases between. The CDR3 here is CATSPTRTGSIGYEQYF. In DNA form, the CDR3 reads TGTGCCACCAGCCCGACAAGAACAGGGTCGATCGGCTACGAGCAGTACTTC.

The chain employs TRBV21-1 and TRBJ1-2; whether TRBD1, the table's D call, matches the DNA was not checked. TRBV21-1 is recorded as a pseudogene. This CDR3 is built from 18 residues. The CDR3 region has the DNA TGTGCCAGCAGCAAGGCGACAGTCAGGGGGAGAAACAACTATGGCTACACCTTC. Amino acid sequence: CASSKATVRGRNNYGYTF.

This chain uses TRBV4-3 with TRBJ1-3, with a possible D match to TRBD1 (6 bases). Trimming shortened V by 0 bases and J by 6 bases, and 15 bases separated the two germline ends. The CDR3 extends over 16 amino acids. Germline values: CDR1 LGHNA, CDR2 YSLEER. CDR3 bases: TGCGCCAGCAGCCAAGATCGATGGGGACAAGCAAACACCATATATTTT. Protein sequence: CASSQDRWGQANTIYF.

The chain recombines TRBV2 with TRBJ2-5, with TRBD1 matching over 7 bases. The length of the CDR3 is 14 residues. The trim removed 9 bases at V and 4 bases at J, leaving 11 bases unmatched. Germline CDR1 SNHLY, CDR2 FYNNEI. In DNA, the CDR3 is TGTGCCAGTAAAAATTGGGACAGCTCAGAGACCCAGTACTTC. It encodes CASKNWDSSETQYF. The variable domain in full, with the rest retrieved from reference TRBV2 and TRBJ2-5, is EPEVTQTPSHQVTQMGQEVILRCVPISNHLYFYWYRQILGQKVEFLVSFYNNEISEKSEIFDDQFSVERPDGSNFTLKIRSTKLEDSAMYFCASKNWDSSETQYFGPGTRLLVL.

The V gene is TRBV5-6, the J gene TRBJ1-5; tentatively, D is TRBD1 (6 bases). Germline V gives CDR1 SGHDT, CDR2 YYEEEE. V lost 4 bases, J lost 7 bases, and 12 bases lay in between. This CDR3 contains 13 residues. The CDR3 sequence is CASSPGGGQPQHF. The CDR3 DNA follows: TGTGCCAGCAGCCCCGGGGGGGGCCAGCCCCAGCATTTT.

The rearrangement joins TRBV29-1 to TRBJ2-7; weak D call: TRBD1 (6 bases). Deletions cut 7 bases from V and 4 bases from J, with 17 bases between. Germline CDR1 reads SQVTM; CDR2 reads ANQGSEA. The CDR3 loop spans 13 amino acids. CDR3 region: CSGNTGIRYEQYF. The CDR3 region has the DNA TGCAGCGGCAACACAGGGATTCGGTACGAGCAGTACTTC.

The chain uses TRBV6-6 and TRBJ2-1; 12 bases match TRBD1. Trimming at V came to 7 bases and at J to 4 bases, leaving 5 bases not matched to a gene. This CDR3 has 15 amino acids. CDR1 MNHNY and CDR2 SVGAGI come from the germline V gene (reference sequence). CDR3 sequence reads: CASTLGQGAYNEQFF. CDR3 nucleotides: TGTGCCAGCACCCTGGGACAGGGGGCTTACAATGAGCAGTTCTTC.

The genes are TRBV10-2 and TRBJ2-1; 9 positions agree with TRBD1. CDR1 and CDR2 from the germline V gene are WSHSY and SAAADI. Trimming cost V 0 bases and J 7 bases; bases outside gene matches: 13. The CDR3 consists of 18 residues. CDR3 sequence: CASSESRLGTGILNEQFF. In nucleotides, the CDR3 is TGCGCCAGCAGTGAGTCAAGGCTAGGGACAGGGATATTAAATGAGCAGTTCTTC.

Only one count was recorded for this clone. V usage is TRBV29-1 and J usage is TRBJ2-1; TRBD2 matches 9 bases. V lost 4 bases to trimming and J lost 4 bases; unmatched junction nucleotides: 5. The CDR3 runs to 14 residues. CDR1 SQVTM and CDR2 ANQGSEA come from the germline V gene. In DNA, the CDR3 is TGCAGCGTTGGGGCTAGCGGGACGTACAATGAGCAGTTCTTC. It translates to CSVGASGTYNEQFF.

This chain connects TRBV28 to TRBJ2-3; 15 bases map to TRBD2. The CDR3 runs to 18 residues. Germline loops: CDR1 MDHEN, CDR2 SYDVKM. The V segment lost 6 bases and the J segment 2 bases; nucleotides outside the gene matches: 9. The CDR3 is CASSFGLAGGPYTDTQYF. CDR3 nucleotide sequence: TGTGCCAGCAGCTTTGGACTAGCGGGAGGGCCGTACACAGATACGCAGTATTTT. The full variable domain, with the rest looked up from reference TRBV28 and TRBJ2-3, is DVKVTQSSRYLVKRTGEKVFLECVQDMDHENMFWYRQDPGLGLRLIYFSYDVKMKEKGDIPEGYSVSREKKERFSLILESASTNQTSMYLCASSFGLAGGPYTDTQYFGPGTRLTVL.

This sequence joins TRBV4-1 and TRBJ1-3, with a possible D match to TRBD1 (6 bases). Germline values: CDR1 MGHRA, CDR2 YSYEKL. This CDR3 spans 17 amino acids. V was cut by 0 bases and J by 0 bases, with 12 bases left in between. CDR3 in amino acids: CASSQDPRGHSGNTIYF. CDR3 in DNA: TGCGCCAGCAGCCAAGATCCCAGGGGTCACTCTGGAAACACCATATATTTT.